A selection of T cell receptor beta chains follows, all from one sample in a study of T cells after somatic rescue of genetic block. Here immunoSEQ multiplex PCR was the method, and the copy in TCRdb shows in-frame clones only, minus some. The data contain approximately 110,000 clones, over 80% of them singletons. Sequenced: peripheral blood mononuclear cells (PBMCs). Every receptor here comes from a woman aged 18-30 years. The CDR3 runs from the conserved cysteine through the conserved F or W. Fields, in order: clone size, V gene, D gene, J gene, CDR3 DNA, CDR3 protein. A D gene is named only where the DNA matches it firmly. Clone size is not always given. Where it is, it says once, few, many or a class for expanded clones.

.	TRBV30	.	TRBJ1-5	TGTGCCTGGAGTGCGAGTGAGAGCCAGCCCCAGCATTTT	CAWSASESQPQHF
.	TRBV4-2	TRBD2	TRBJ2-5	TGTGCCAGCAGCCAAGTAGCGGGGGGTATCCAAGAGACCCAGTACTTC	CASSQVAGGIQETQYF
.	TRBV30	.	TRBJ1-1	TGTGCCTGCACGACAGTCCTCATGAACACTGAAGCTTTCTTT	CACTTVLMNTEAFF
.	TRBV6-5	.	TRBJ1-2	TGTGCCAGCAGTTACGGACCAGTCTATGGCTACACCTTC	CASSYGPVYGYTF
.	TRBV9	.	TRBJ2-3	TGTGCCAGCAGCGAGTGGGGGGATACGCAGTATTTT	CASSEWGDTQYF
.	TRBV29-1	.	TRBJ1-2	TGCAGCGTTGAAGAGGTACGGAGATTCACAGCCAAAAACTATGGCTACACCTTC	CSVEEVRRFTAKNYGYTF
few	TRBV5-1	TRBD1	TRBJ1-1	TGCGCCAGCAGCCAGGACAGGGACACTGAAGCTTTCTTT	CASSQDRDTEAFF
.	TRBV9	.	TRBJ2-2	TGTGCCAGCAGCCAAGGGGCGTTGGCCGGGGAGCTGTTTTTT	CASSQGALAGELFF
.	TRBV2	.	TRBJ2-2	TGTGCCAGCAGTCGAGACACCGGGGAGCTGTTTTTT	CASSRDTGELFF
.	TRBV28	.	TRBJ1-6	TGTGCCAGCAGTAAACAGAGGTCACCCCTCCACTTT	CASSKQRSPLHF
.	TRBV6-4	.	TRBJ1-3	TGTGCCACCTATCCGGGCCACTCTGGAAACACCATATATTTT	CATYPGHSGNTIYF
.	TRBV11-2	.	TRBJ2-1	TGTGCCAGCAGCTTAGTGGGGAGGTCCTACAATGAGCAGTTCTTC	CASSLVGRSYNEQFF
.	TRBV4-2	.	TRBJ1-1	TGTGCCAGCAGCCAAGATGGGGACGTGTCTGAAGCTTTCTTT	CASSQDGDVSEAFF
.	TRBV7-9	.	TRBJ2-3	TGTGCCAGCCCTGGGGAAACAGATACGCAGTATTTT	CASPGETDTQYF
.	TRBV30	.	TRBJ1-2	TGTGCCTGGGGTCCCCCGGACAAGAACTATGGCTACACCTTC	CAWGPPDKNYGYTF
once	TRBV5-5	.	TRBJ2-7	TGTGCCAGCAGCTTGGCCAGGGCGGCCGAGCAGTACTTC	CASSLARAAEQYF
.	TRBV6-1	.	TRBJ2-7	TGTGCCAGCAGTCCGGGTCCCTACGAGCAGTACTTC	CASSPGPYEQYF
.	TRBV2	TRBD1	TRBJ2-7	TGTGCCAGCAGCCATGACAGGGAGACCCGGTCCTACGAGCAGTACTTC	CASSHDRETRSYEQYF
.	TRBV29-1	TRBD1	TRBJ1-2	TGCAGCGTTGAAGATACAAACAGGGGAGGCAATGGCTACACCTTC	CSVEDTNRGGNGYTF
.	TRBV6-5	.	TRBJ1-5	TGTGCCAGCAGTTACTCTCCTCCAGGGGGCAATCAGCCCCAGCATTTT	CASSYSPPGGNQPQHF
.	TRBV18	TRBD1	TRBJ2-5	TGTGCCAGCTCACGGGGACAGGACGAGACCCAGTACTTC	CASSRGQDETQYF
.	TRBV5-1	TRBD2	TRBJ2-5	TGCGCCAGCAGCTTGGTCGCGGGGGGGCCTGAGACCCAGTACTTC	CASSLVAGGPETQYF
.	TRBV30	.	TRBJ1-6	TGTGCCTGGAGTCAACAGTCGAATTCACCCCTCCACTTT	CAWSQQSNSPLHF
.	TRBV19	.	TRBJ2-7	TGTGCCACGCGGGACACCCCTTACGAGCAGTACTTC	CATRDTPYEQYF
.	TRBV7-2	TRBD1	TRBJ2-2	TGTGCCAGCAGCTTACGCGAAGGGGGCTACACCGGGGAGCTGTTTTTT	CASSLREGGYTGELFF
.	TRBV23-1	.	TRBJ2-3	TGCGCCAGCAGTCAGTTCAAGGGGGAACCTGGGGATACGCAGTATTTT	CASSQFKGEPGDTQYF
.	TRBV7-7	.	TRBJ2-2	TGTGCCAGCAGCCCGAACACCGGGAGGAACACCGGGGAGCTGTTTTTT	CASSPNTGRNTGELFF
few	TRBV7-2	.	TRBJ1-6	TGTGCCAGCAGCAACGACGGGGCTTATAATTCACCCCTCCACTTT	CASSNDGAYNSPLHF
.	TRBV6-1	.	TRBJ1-2	TGTGCCAGCAGTGAATACCCACTCCTTCAAGCGGAAGGCTACACCTTC	CASSEYPLLQAEGYTF
.	TRBV4-2	TRBD1	TRBJ1-4	TGTGCCAGCAGCCAAGAAATCGCGCAGGGGGGGGATGAAAAACTGTTTTTT	CASSQEIAQGGDEKLFF
.	TRBV19	TRBD1	TRBJ2-1	TGTGCCAGTAGGGGAGACAGGGGGGACTCCTACAATGAGCAGTTCTTC	CASRGDRGDSYNEQFF
.	TRBV6-5	.	TRBJ1-5	TGTGCCAGCAGTACCCATCAAGGGAGCAATCAGCCCCAGCATTTT	CASSTHQGSNQPQHF
.	TRBV25-1	.	TRBJ2-7	TGTGCCAGCAGTGAACCCGGGAGCTCCTACGAGCAGTACTTC	CASSEPGSSYEQYF
.	TRBV19	.	TRBJ2-3	TGTGCCAGTAGTGGCGTGACGAGCACAGATACGCAGTATTTT	CASSGVTSTDTQYF
.	TRBV7-2	TRBD2	TRBJ2-5	TGTGCCAGCAGCTTAGGGTTAACTAGCGGGGGATGGGGGGCCCAGTACTTC	CASSLGLTSGGWGAQYF
.	TRBV9	.	TRBJ1-5	TGTGCCAGCAGCGTAAGCGCGGGGCAGCCCCAGCATTTT	CASSVSAGQPQHF
.	TRBV21-1	.	TRBJ2-7	TGTGCCAGCAGCAAAGCGTCGCGGGGAGAATCCTACGAGCAGTACTTC	CASSKASRGESYEQYF
.	TRBV25-1	.	TRBJ2-3	TGTGCCAGCAGTGACAGGGAAGGCACAGATACGCAGTATTTT	CASSDREGTDTQYF
.	TRBV5-5	.	TRBJ1-6	TGTGCCAGCAGCTTGCGCGGGATTAGCCTACCCCTCCACTTT	CASSLRGISLPLHF
.	TRBV7-2	.	TRBJ2-4	TGTGCCAGCAGCTTCAACTTGGCCAAAAACATTCAGTACTTC	CASSFNLAKNIQYF
.	TRBV5-1	.	TRBJ1-1	TGCGCCAGCAGCTTGGACAGGCCCGGTACTGAAGCTTTCTTT	CASSLDRPGTEAFF
.	TRBV29-1	.	TRBJ1-2	TGCAGCGTTGACCAAACCTGGCGTGACTATGGCTACACCTTC	CSVDQTWRDYGYTF